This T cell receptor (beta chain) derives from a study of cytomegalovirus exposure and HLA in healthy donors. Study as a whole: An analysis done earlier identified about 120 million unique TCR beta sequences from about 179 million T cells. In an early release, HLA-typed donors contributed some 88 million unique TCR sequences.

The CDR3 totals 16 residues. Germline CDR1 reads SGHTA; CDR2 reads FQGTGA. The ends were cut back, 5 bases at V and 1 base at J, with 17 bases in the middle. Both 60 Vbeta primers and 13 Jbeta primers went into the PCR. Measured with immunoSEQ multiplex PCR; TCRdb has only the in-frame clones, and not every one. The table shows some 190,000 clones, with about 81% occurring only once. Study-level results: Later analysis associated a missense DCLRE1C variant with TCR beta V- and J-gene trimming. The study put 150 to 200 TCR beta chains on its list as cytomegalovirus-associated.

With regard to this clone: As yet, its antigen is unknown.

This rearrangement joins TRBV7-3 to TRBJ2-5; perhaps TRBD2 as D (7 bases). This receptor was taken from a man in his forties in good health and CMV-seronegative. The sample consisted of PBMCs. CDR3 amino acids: CASSPWGGAVQETQYF. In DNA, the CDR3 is TGTGCCAGCAGCCCATGGGGGGGGGCCGTCCAAGAGACCCAGTACTTC.